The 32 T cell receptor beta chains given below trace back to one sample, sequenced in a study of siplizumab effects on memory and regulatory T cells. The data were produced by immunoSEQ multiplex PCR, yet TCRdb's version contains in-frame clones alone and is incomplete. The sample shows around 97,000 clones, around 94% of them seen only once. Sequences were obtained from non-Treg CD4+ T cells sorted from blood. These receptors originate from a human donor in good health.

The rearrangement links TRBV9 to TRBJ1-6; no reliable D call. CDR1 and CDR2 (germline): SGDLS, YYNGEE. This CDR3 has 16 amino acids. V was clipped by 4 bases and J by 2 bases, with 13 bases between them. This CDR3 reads CASSPQPKAYNSPLHF. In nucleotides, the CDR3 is TGTGCCAGCAGCCCACAGCCCAAAGCCTATAATTCACCCCTCCACTTT.

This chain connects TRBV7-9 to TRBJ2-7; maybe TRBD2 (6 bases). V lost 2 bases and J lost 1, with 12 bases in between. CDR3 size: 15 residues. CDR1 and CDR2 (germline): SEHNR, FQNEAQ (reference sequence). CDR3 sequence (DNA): TGTGCCAGCAGCTTAACGGGAGCGATGTCCTACGAGCAGTACTTC. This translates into CASSLTGAMSYEQYF.

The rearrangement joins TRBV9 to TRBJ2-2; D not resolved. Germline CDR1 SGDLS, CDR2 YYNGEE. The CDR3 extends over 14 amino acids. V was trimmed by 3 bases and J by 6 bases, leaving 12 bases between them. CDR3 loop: CASSGLSQAGELFF. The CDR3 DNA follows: TGTGCCAGCAGCGGATTAAGTCAGGCCGGGGAGCTGTTTTTT.

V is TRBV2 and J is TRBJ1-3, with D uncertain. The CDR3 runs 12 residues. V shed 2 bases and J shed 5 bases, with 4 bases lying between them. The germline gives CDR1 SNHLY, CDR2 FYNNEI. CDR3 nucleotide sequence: TGTGCCAGCAGTGAAATCAGAAACACCATATATTTT. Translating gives CASSEIRNTIYF.

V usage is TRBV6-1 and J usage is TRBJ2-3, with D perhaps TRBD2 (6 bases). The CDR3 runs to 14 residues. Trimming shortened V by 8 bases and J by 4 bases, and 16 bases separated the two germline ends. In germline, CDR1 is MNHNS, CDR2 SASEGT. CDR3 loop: CASGGLDGADTQYF. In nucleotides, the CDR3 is TGTGCCAGCGGGGGGTTGGACGGGGCAGATACGCAGTATTTT.

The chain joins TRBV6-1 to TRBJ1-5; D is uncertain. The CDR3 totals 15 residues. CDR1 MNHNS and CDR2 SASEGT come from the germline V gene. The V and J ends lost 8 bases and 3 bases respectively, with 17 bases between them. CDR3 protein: CASLGLFRVNQPQHF. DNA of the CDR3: TGTGCCAGCCTTGGTCTCTTTCGTGTCAATCAGCCCCAGCATTTT.

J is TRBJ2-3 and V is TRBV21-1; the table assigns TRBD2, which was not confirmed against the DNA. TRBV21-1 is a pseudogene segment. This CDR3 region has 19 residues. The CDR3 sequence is CASGWEAERPLGSTDTQYF. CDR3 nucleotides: TGTGCCAGCGGTTGGGAAGCGGAGAGACCCCTTGGGAGCACAGATACGCAGTATTTT.

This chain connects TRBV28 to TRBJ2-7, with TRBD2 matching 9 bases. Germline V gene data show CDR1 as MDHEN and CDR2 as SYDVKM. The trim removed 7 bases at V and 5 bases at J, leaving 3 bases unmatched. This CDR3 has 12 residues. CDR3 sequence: CASTSSGNEQYF. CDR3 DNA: TGTGCCAGCACGTCTAGCGGGAACGAGCAGTACTTC.

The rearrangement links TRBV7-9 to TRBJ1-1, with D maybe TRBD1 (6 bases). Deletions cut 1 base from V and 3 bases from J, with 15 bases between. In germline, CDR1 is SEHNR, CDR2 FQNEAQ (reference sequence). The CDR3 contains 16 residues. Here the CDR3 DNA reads TGTGCCAGCAGCTTAGGAGGGGGGGCGAGTGACACTGAAGCTTTCTTT. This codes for CASSLGGGASDTEAFF.

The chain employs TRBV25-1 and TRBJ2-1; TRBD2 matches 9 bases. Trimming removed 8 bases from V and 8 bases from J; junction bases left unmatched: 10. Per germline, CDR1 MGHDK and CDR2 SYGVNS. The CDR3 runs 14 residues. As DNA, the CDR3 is TGTGCCAGCGGCGGCGGGAGGGGGGGTGATGAGCAGTTCTTC. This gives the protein CASGGGRGGDEQFF.

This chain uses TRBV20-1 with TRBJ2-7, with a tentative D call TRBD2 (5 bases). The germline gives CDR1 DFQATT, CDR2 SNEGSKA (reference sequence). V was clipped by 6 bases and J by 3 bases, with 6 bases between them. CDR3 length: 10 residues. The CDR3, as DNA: TGCAGTGCCGGGGACTACGAGCAGTACTTC. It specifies CSAGDYEQYF.

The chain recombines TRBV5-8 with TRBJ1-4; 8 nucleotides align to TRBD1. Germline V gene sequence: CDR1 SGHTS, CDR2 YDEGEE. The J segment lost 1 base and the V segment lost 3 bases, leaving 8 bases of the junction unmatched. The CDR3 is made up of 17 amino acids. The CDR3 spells CASSSPDRGKTNEKLFF. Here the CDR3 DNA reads TGTGCCAGCAGCTCTCCCGACAGGGGAAAAACTAATGAAAAACTGTTTTTT.

The CDR3 loop is CASSQEKVYVGEQYF. CDR3 DNA sequence: TGCGCCAGCAGCCAAGAAAAAGTATATGTCGGGGAGCAGTACTTC. This chain joins TRBV4-1 and TRBJ2-7; D uncertain. CDR1 and CDR2 from the germline V gene are MGHRA and YSYEKL. CDR3 size: 15 residues. V lost 0 bases, J lost 7 bases, and 16 bases lay in between.

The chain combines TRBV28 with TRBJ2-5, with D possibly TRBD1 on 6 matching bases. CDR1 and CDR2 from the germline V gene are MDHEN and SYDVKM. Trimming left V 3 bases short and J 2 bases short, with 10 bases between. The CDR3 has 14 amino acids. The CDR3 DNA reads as TGTGCCAGCAGTTTCAGGGGTGGGCAAGAGACCCAGTACTTC. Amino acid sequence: CASSFRGGQETQYF.

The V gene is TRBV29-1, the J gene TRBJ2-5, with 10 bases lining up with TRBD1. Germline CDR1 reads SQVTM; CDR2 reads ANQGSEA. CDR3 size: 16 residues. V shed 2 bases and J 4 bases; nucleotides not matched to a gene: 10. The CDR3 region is CSVEKTGTGVPETQYF. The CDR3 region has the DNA TGCAGCGTTGAAAAAACCGGGACAGGGGTACCAGAGACCCAGTACTTC.

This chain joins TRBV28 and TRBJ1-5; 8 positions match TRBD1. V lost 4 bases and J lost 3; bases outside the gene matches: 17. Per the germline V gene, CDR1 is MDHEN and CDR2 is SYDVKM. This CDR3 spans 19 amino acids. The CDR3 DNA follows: TGTGCCAGCAGTTCATCTCACGTCCCGGGACAGGCACCCAATCAGCCCCAGCATTTT. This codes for CASSSSHVPGQAPNQPQHF.

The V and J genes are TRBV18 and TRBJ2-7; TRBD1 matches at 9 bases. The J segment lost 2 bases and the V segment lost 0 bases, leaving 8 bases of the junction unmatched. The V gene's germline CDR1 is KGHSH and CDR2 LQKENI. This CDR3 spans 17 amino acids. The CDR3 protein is CASSPPGGGQGPYEQYF. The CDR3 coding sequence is TGTGCCAGCTCACCACCGGGGGGGGGACAGGGACCCTACGAGCAGTACTTC.

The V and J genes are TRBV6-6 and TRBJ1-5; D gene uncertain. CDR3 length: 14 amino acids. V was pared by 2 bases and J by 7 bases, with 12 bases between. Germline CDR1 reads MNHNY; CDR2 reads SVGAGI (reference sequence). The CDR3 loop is CASSYGEKGQPQHF. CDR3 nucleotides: TGTGCCAGCAGTTACGGGGAAAAGGGCCAGCCCCAGCATTTT.

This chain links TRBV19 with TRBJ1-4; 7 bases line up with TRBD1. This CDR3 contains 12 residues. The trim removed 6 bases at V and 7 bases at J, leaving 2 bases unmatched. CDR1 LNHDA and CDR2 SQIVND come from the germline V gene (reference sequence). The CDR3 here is CASRDRLEKLFF. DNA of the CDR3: TGTGCCAGTAGGGACAGGCTTGAAAAACTGTTTTTT.

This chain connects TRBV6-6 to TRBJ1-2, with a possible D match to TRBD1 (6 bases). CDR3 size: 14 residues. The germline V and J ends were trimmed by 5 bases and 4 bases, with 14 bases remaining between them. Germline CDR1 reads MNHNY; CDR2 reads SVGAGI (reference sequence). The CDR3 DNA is TGTGCCAGCAGTCAGGGGCAAGGGGGCTATGGCTACACCTTC. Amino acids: CASSQGQGGYGYTF.

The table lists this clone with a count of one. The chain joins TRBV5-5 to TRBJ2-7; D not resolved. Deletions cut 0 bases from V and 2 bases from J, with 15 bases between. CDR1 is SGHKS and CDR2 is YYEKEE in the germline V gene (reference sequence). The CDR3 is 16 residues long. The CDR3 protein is CASSLGQAIPTYEQYF. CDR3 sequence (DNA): TGTGCCAGCAGCTTGGGTCAGGCAATACCCACCTACGAGCAGTACTTC.

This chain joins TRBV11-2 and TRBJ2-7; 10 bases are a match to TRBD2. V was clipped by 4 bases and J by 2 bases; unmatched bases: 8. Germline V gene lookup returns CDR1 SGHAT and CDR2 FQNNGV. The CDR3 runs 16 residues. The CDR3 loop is CASSSGSLAGAYEQYF. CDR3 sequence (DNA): TGTGCCAGCAGCTCGGGGAGCCTAGCGGGAGCCTACGAGCAGTACTTC.

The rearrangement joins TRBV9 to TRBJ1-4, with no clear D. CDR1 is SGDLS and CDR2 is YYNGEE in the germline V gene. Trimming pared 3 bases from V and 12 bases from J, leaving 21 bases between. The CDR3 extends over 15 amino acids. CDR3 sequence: CASSAQAGPRSELFF. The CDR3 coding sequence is TGTGCCAGCAGCGCGCAGGCAGGCCCTAGATCGGAACTGTTTTTT.

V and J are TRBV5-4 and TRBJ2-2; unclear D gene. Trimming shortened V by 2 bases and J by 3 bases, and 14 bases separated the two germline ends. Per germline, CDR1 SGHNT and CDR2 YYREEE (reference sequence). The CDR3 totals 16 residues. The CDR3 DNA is TGTGCCAGCAGCTTAAGAACCCCAGTGGACACCGGGGAGCTGTTTTTT. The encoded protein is CASSLRTPVDTGELFF.

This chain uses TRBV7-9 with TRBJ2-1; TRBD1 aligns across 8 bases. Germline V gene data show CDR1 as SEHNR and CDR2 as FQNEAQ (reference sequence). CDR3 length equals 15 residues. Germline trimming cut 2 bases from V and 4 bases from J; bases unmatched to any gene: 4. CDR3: CASSLNRTGYNEQFF. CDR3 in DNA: TGTGCCAGCAGCTTAAATAGGACAGGGTACAATGAGCAGTTCTTC.

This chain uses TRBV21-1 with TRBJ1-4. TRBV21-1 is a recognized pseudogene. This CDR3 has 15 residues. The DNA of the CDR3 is TGTGCCAGCCCCAATGAGGCAGGATCTAATGAAAAACTGTTTTTT. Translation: CASPNEAGSNEKLFF.

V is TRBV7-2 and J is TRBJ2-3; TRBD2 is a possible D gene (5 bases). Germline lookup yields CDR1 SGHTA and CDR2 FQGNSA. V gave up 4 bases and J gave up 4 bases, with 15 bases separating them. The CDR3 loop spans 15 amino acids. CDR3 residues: CASSSRGQSPDTQYF. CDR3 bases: TGTGCCAGCAGCTCCCGAGGGCAGTCCCCAGATACGCAGTATTTT.

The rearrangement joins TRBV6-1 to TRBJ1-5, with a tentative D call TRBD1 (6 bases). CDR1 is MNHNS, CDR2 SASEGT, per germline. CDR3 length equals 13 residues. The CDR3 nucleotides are TGTGGATTAGGGAGACAGGATGGGCCGCCCCAGCATTTT. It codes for CGLGRQDGPPQHF.

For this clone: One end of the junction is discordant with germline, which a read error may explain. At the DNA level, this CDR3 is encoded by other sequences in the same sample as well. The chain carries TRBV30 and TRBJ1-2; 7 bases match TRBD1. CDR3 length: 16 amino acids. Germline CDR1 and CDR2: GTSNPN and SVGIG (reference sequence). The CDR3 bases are TGTGCCTGGAGTCTAAGGACAGGTCGACCTTACTATGGCTATACCTTC. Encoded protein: CAWSLRTGRPYYGYTF.

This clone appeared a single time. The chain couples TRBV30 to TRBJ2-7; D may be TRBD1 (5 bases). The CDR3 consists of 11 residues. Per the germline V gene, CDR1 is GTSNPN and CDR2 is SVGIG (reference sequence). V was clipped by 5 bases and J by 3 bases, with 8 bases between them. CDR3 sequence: CAWGAYYEQYF. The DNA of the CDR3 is TGTGCCTGGGGGGCATACTACGAGCAGTACTTC.

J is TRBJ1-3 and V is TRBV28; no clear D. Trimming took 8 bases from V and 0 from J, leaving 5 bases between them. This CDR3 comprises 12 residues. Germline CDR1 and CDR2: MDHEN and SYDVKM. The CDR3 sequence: CASWSSGNTIYF. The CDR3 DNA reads TGTGCCAGCTGGTCCTCTGGAAACACCATATATTTT. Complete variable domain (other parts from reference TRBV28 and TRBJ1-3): DVKVTQSSRYLVKRTGEKVFLECVQDMDHENMFWYRQDPGLGLRLIYFSYDVKMKEKGDIPEGYSVSREKKERFSLILESASTNQTSMYLCASWSSGNTIYFGEGSWLTVV.

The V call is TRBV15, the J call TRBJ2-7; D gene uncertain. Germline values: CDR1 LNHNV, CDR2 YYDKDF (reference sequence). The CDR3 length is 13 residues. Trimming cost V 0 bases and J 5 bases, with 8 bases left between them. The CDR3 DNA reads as TGTGCCACCAGCAGAGATGTATTCCACGAGCAGTACTTC. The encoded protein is CATSRDVFHEQYF.